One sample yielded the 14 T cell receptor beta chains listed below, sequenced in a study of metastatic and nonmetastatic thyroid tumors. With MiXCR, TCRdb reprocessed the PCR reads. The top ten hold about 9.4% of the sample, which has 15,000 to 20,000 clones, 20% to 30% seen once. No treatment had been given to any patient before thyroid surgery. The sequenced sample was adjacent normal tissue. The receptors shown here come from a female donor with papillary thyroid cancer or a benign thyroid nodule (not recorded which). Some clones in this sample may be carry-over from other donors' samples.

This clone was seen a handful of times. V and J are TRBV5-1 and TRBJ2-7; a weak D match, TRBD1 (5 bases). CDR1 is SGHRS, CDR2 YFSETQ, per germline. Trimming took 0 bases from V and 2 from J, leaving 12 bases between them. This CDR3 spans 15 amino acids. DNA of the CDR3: TGCGCCAGCAGCTTGGGGCAGGGATTGACCTACGAGCAGTACTTC. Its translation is CASSLGQGLTYEQYF.

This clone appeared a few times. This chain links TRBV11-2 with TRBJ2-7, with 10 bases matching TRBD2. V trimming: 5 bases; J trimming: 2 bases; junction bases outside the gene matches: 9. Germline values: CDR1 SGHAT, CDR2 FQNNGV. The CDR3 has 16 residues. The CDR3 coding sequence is TGTGCCAGCAGCGTCAGACTAGCGGGTCCTACCTACGAGCAGTACTTC. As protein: CASSVRLAGPTYEQYF.

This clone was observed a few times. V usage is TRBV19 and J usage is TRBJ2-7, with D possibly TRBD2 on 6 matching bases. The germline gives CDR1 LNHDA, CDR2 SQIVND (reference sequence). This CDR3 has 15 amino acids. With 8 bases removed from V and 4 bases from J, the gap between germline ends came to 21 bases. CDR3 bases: TGTGCCAGTCGGATGGGGGGATTCGCGGGTTACGAGCAGTACTTC. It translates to CASRMGGFAGYEQYF.

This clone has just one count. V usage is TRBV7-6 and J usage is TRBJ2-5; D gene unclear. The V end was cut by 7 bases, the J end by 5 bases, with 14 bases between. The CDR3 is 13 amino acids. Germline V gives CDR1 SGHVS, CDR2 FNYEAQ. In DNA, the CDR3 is TGTGCCAGCAACCTTGGAAGGAAGGAGACCCAGTACTTC. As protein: CASNLGRKETQYF.

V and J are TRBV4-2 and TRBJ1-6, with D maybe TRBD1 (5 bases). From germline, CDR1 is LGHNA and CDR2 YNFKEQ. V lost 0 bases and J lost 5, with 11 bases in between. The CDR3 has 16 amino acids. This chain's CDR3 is CASSQENRPNNSPLHF. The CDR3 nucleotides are TGTGCCAGCAGCCAAGAGAACAGGCCAAATAATTCACCCCTCCACTTT.

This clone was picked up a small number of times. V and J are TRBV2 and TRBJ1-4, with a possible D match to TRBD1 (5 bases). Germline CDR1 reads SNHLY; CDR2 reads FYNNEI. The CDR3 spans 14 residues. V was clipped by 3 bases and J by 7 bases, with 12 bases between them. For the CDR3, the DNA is TGTGCCAGCAGTGATGGGGGGGGAGTTGAAAAACTGTTTTTT. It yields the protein CASSDGGGVEKLFF.

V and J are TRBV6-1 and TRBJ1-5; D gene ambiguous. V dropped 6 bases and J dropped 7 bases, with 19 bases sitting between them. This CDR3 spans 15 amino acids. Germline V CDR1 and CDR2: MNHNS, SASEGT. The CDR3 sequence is CASSPREPAEQPQHF. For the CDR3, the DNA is TGTGCCAGCAGCCCAAGGGAGCCGGCGGAACAGCCCCAGCATTTT.

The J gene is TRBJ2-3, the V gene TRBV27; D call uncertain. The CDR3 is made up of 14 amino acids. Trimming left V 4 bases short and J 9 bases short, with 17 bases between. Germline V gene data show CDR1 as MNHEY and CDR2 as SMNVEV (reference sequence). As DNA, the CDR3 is TGTGCCAGCAGTTCGGAAGGGTGGCTGGAAACGCAGTATTTT. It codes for CASSSEGWLETQYF.

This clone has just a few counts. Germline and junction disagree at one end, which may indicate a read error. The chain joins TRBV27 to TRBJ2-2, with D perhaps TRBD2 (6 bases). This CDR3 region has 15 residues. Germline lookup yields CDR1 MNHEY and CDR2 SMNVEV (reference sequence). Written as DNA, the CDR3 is TGTTCCAGCAGAAAAGGAGGGAATGGTCCCGGGGAGCTGTTTTTT. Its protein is CSSRKGGNGPGELFF.

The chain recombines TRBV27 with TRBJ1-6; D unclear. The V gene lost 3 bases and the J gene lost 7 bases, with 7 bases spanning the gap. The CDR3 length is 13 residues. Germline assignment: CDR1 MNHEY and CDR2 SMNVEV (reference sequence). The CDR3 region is CASSFWGNSPLHF. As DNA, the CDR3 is TGTGCCAGCAGTTTCTGGGGAAATTCACCCCTCCACTTT.

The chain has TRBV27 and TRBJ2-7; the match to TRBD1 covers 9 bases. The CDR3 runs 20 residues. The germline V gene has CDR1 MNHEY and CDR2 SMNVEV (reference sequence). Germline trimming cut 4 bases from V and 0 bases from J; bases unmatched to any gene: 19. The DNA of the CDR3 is TGTGCCAGCAGTTCTTACTTTGGCGGGACAGGGAAAGGAAACTCCTACGAGCAGTACTTC. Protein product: CASSSYFGGTGKGNSYEQYF.

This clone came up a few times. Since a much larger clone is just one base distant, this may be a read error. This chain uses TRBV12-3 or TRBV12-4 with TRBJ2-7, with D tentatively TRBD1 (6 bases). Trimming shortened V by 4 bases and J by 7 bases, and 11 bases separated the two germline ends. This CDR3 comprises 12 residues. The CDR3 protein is CASSYRVLEQYF. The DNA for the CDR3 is TGTGCCAGCAGTTACAGGGTGCTTGAGCAGTACTTC.

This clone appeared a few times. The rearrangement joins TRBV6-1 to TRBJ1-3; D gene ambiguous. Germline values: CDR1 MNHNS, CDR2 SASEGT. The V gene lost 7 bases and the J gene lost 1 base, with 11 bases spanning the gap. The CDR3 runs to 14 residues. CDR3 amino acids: CASIYWASGNTIYF. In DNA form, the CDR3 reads TGTGCCAGCATCTATTGGGCTTCTGGAAACACCATATATTTT.

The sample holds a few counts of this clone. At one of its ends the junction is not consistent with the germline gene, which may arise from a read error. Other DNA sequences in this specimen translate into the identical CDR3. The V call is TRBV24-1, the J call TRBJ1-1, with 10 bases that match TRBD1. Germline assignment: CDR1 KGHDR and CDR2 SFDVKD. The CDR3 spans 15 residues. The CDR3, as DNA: TGTGCCACCAGCGATTCCGGACAGGGGGAAACTGAAGCTTTCTTT. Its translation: CATSDSGQGETEAFF.